Described below is a single TCR beta chain sequence and its context. The data originate from a study of T cell changes during pregnancy in multiple sclerosis. The CDR3 sequence is 16 residues long. CDR1 is LNHDA and CDR2 is SQIVND in the germline V gene (reference sequence). The J segment lost 3 bases and the V segment lost 5 bases, leaving 10 bases of the junction unmatched. Using immunoSEQ multiplex PCR, the repertoire was profiled, and TCRdb retains in-frame clones only, with some absent. The repertoire holds some 93,000 clones, with about nine tenths as singletons. Sequenced material: peripheral blood, taken after pregnancy. This receptor was taken from a female donor in good health, enrolled as a control in a pregnancy study. The chain has TRBV19 and TRBJ2-1, with 7 positions matching TRBD1. The DNA of the CDR3 is TGTGCCAGTAGTTCCCGGGACAGCGGAGGCTACAATGAGCAGTTCTTC. Translation: CASSSRDSGGYNEQFF.